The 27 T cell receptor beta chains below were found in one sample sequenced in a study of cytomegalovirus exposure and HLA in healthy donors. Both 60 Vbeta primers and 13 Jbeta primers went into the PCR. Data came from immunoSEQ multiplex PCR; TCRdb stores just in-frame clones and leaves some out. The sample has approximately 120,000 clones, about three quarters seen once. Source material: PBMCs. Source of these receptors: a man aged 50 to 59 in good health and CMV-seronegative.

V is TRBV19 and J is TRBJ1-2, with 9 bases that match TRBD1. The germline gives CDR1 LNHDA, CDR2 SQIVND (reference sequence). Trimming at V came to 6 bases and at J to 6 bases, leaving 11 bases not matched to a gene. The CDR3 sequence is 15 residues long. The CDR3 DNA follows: TGTGCCAGTAGCTATTCATGGACAGGGGATAATGGCTACACCTTC. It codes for CASSYSWTGDNGYTF. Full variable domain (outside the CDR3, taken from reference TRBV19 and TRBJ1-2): DGGITQSPKYLFRKEGQNVTLSCEQNLNHDAMYWYRQDPGQGLRLIYYSQIVNDFQKGDIAEGYSVSREKKESFPLTVTSAQKNPTAFYLCASSYSWTGDNGYTFGSGTRLTVV.

In DNA, the CDR3 is TGCGCCAGCAGCTCAGCGGTTGGGGAAAACAATGAGCAGTTCTTC. It translates to CASSSAVGENNEQFF. This rearrangement joins TRBV5-1 to TRBJ2-1, with TRBD2 as a possible D gene (5 bases). The germline CDR1 and CDR2 sequences are SGHRS and YFSETQ. Trimming stripped 3 bases from V and 5 bases from J, with 15 bases between. The CDR3 consists of 15 residues.

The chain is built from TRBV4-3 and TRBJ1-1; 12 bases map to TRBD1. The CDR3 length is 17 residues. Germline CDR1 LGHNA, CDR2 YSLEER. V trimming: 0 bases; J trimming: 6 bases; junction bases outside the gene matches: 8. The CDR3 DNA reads TGCGCCAGCAGCCAAGATCCCGGGACAGGGGGCAGTGCTGAAGCTTTCTTT. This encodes CASSQDPGTGGSAEAFF.

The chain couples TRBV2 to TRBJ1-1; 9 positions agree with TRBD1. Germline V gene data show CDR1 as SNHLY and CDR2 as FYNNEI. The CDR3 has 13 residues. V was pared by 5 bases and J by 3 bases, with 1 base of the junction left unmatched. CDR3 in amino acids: CASSRQGDTEAFF. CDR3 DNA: TGTGCCAGCAGTCGACAGGGGGACACTGAAGCTTTCTTT.

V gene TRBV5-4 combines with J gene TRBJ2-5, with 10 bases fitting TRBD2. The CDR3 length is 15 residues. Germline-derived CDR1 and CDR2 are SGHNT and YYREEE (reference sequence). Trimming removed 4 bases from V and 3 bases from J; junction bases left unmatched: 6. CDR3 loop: CASSSGTSDEETQYF. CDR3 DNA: TGTGCCAGCAGCAGCGGGACTAGCGACGAAGAGACCCAGTACTTC.

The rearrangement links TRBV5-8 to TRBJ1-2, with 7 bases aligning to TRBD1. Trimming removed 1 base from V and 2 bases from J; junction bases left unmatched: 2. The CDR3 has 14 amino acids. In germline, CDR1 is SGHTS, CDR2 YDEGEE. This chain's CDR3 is CASSLQGVNYGYTF. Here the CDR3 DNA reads TGTGCCAGCAGCTTGCAGGGGGTGAACTATGGCTACACCTTC. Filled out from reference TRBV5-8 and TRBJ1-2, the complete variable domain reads EAGVTQSPTHLIKTRGQQATLRCSPISGHTSVYWYQQALGLGLQFLLWYDEGEERNRGNFPPRFSGRQFPNYSSELNVNALELEDSALYLCASSLQGVNYGYTFGSGTRLTVV.

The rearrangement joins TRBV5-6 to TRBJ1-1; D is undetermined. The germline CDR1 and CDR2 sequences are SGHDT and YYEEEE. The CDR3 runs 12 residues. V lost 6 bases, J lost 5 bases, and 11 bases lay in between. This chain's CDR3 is CASNRPRTEAFF. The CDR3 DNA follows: TGTGCCAGCAACCGTCCCAGGACTGAAGCTTTCTTT.

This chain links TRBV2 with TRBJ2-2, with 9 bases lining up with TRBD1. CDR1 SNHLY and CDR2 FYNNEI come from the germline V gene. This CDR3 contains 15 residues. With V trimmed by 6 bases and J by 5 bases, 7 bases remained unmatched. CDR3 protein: CASSPGQGRTGELFF. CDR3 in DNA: TGTGCCAGCAGCCCGGGACAGGGTAGGACCGGGGAGCTGTTTTTT. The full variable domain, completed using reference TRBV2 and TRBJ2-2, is EPEVTQTPSHQVTQMGQEVILRCVPISNHLYFYWYRQILGQKVEFLVSFYNNEISEKSEIFDDQFSVERPDGSNFTLKIRSTKLEDSAMYFCASSPGQGRTGELFFGEGSRLTVL.

The CDR3 region is CASSFNADRAFF. The CDR3 DNA reads TGTGCCAGTAGTTTTAATGCGGACAGAGCTTTCTTT. The J gene is TRBJ1-1, the V gene TRBV19, with D possibly matching TRBD1 (6 bases). Per germline, CDR1 LNHDA and CDR2 SQIVND (reference sequence). V shed 5 bases and J shed 10 bases, with 14 bases lying between them. The CDR3 is 12 amino acids.

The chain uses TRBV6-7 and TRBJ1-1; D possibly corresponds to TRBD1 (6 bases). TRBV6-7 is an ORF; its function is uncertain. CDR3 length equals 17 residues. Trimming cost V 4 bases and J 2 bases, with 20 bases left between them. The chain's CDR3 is CASSFPPGGPLNTEAFF. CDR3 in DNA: TGTGCCAGCAGTTTCCCTCCCGGGGGGCCTCTTAACACTGAAGCTTTCTTT.

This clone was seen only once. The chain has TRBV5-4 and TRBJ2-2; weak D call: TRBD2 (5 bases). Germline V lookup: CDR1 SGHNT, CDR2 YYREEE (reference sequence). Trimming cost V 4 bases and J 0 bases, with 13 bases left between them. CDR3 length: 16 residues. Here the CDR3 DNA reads TGTGCCAGCAGCCCCCCGGGAATCACGAACACCGGGGAGCTGTTTTTT. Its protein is CASSPPGITNTGELFF.

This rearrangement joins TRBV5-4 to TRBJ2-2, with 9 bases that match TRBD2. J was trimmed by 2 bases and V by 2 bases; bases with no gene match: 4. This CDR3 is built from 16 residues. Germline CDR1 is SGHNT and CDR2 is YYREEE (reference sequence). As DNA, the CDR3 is TGTGCCAGCAGCTTTAGCGGGAGTGTAAACACCGGGGAGCTGTTTTTT. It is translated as CASSFSGSVNTGELFF.

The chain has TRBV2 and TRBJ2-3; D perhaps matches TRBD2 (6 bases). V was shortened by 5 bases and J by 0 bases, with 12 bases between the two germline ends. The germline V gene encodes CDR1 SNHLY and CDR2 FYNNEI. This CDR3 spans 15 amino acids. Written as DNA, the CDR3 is TGTGCCAGCAGTAAGGGAAGCGGGAGCACAGATACGCAGTATTTT. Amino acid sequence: CASSKGSGSTDTQYF.

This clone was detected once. The CDR3 DNA follows: TGTGCCAGCAGCTTATCGGGTGTCGATGAGCAGTTCTTC. Its translation: CASSLSGVDEQFF. The chain employs TRBV7-7 and TRBJ2-1; D unresolved. V was trimmed by 2 bases and J by 8 bases, leaving 10 bases between them. The CDR3 sequence is 13 residues long. The germline CDR1 and CDR2 sequences are SSHAT and FNYEAQ (reference sequence).

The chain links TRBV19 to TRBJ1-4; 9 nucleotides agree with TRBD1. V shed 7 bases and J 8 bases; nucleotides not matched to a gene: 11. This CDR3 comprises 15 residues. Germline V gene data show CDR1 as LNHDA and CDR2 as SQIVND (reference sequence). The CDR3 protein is CASTWGTGPGEKLFF. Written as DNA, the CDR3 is TGTGCCAGTACCTGGGGGACAGGGCCAGGCGAAAAACTGTTTTTT.

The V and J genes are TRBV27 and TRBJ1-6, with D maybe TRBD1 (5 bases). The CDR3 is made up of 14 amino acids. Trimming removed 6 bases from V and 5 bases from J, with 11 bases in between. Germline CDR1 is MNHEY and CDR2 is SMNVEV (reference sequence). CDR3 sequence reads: CASSRGADNSPLHF. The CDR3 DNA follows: TGTGCCAGCAGCCGCGGGGCGGATAATTCACCCCTCCACTTT.

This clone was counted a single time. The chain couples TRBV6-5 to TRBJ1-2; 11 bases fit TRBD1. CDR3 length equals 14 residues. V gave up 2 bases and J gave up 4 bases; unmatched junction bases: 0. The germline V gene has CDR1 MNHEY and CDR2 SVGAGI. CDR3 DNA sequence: TGTGCCAGCAGTTACGGGACAGGGGGCTATGGCTACACCTTC. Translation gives CASSYGTGGYGYTF.

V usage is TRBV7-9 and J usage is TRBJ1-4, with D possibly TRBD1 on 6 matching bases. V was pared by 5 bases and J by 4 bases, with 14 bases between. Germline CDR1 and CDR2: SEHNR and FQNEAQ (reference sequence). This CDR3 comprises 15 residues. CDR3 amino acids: CASSEWDMFNEKLFF. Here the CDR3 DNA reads TGTGCCAGCAGCGAGTGGGACATGTTTAATGAAAAACTGTTTTTT.

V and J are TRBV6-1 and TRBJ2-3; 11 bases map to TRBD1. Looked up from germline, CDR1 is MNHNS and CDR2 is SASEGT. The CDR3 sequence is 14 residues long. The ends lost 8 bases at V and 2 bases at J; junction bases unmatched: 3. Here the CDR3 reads CASGQGAFTDTQYF. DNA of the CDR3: TGTGCCAGCGGACAGGGGGCATTCACAGATACGCAGTATTTT.

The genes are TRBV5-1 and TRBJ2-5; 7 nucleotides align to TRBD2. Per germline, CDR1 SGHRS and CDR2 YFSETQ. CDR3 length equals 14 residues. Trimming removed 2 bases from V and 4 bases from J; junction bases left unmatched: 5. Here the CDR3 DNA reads TGCGCCAGCAGCTTCCAGGAGCGGGGAGAGACCCAGTACTTC. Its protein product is CASSFQERGETQYF.

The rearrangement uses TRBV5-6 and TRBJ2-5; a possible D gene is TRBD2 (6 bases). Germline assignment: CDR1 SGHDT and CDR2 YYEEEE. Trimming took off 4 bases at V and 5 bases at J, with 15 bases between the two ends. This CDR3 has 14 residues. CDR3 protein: CASSGYGGGETQYF. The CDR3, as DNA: TGTGCCAGCAGCGGATACGGGGGTGGGGAGACCCAGTACTTC.

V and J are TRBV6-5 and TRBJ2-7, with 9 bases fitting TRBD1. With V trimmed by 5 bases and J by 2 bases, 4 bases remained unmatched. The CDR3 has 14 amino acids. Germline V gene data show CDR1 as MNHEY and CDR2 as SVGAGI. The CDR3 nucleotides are TGTGCCAGCAGTCCGCGACAGGGGGCCTACGAGCAGTACGTC. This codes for CASSPRQGAYEQYV.

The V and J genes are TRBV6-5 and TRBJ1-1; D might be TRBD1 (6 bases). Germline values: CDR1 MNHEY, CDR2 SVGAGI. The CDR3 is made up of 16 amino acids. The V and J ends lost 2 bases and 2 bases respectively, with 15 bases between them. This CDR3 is CASSYPPGGLNTEAFF. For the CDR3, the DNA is TGTGCCAGCAGTTACCCCCCTGGGGGCCTTAACACTGAAGCTTTCTTT.

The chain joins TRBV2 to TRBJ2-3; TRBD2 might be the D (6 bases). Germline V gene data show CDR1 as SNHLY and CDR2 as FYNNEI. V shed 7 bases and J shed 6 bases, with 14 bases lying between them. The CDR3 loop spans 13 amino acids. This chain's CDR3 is CASTPLTSDTQYF. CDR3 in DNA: TGTGCCAGCACTCCCCTTACTAGCGATACGCAGTATTTT.

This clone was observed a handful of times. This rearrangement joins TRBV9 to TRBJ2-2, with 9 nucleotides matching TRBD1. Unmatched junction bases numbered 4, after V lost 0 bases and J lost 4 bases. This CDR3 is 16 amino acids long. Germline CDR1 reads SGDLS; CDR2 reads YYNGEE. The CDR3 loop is CASSVVDRGTTGELFF. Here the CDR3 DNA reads TGTGCCAGCAGCGTAGTGGACAGGGGTACCACCGGGGAGCTGTTTTTT.

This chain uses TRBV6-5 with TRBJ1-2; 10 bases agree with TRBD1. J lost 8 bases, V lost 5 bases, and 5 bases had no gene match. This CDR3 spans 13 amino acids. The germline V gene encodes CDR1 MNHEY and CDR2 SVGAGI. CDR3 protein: CASSRQGARGYTF. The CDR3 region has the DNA TGTGCCAGCAGTCGACAGGGGGCACGGGGCTACACCTTC.

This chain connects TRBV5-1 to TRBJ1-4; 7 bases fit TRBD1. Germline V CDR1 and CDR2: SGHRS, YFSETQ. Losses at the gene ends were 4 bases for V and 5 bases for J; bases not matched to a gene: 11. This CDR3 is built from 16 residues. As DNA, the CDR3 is TGCGCCAGCAGCGAGGACAGGTCGGGGATAAATGAAAAACTGTTTTTT. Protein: CASSEDRSGINEKLFF.